These T cell receptor beta chains were read from a single sample in a study of control samples from healthy donors and cancer patients. Libraries were prepared by immunoSEQ multiplex PCR; TCRdb keeps only in-frame clonotypes and omits some of them. The sample has more than 85,000 clones; around four fifths are singletons. Sequenced material: blood. These receptors came from a woman between 45 and 65 years old in good health. Both conserved end residues are part of each CDR3. Each record gives: D gene, J gene, V gene, clone size, CDR3 DNA, CDR3 protein. The D gene is left open where the match is weak. Some rows have no size entry. The others give once, few or many, or a class for an expanded clone.

d_gene: -; j_gene: TRBJ2-7; v_gene: TRBV11-2; abundance: -; CDR3nt: TGTGCCAGCAGCTTAAATCTTCAGGACGGGGAGCAGTACTTC; CDR3aa: CASSLNLQDGEQYF
d_gene: TRBD1; j_gene: TRBJ2-5; v_gene: TRBV2; abundance: -; CDR3nt: TGTGCCAGCAGGTCCGGGACAGGTGGTTGGACCCAGTACTTC; CDR3aa: CASRSGTGGWTQYF
d_gene: -; j_gene: TRBJ2-7; v_gene: TRBV7-6; abundance: -; CDR3nt: TGTGCCAGCAGCTTAGGACCATTGTACGAGCAGTACTTC; CDR3aa: CASSLGPLYEQYF
d_gene: -; j_gene: TRBJ2-3; v_gene: TRBV6-2/TRBV6-3; abundance: -; CDR3nt: TGTGCCAGCAGTTACCTCAGCGGACTCACAGATACGCAGTATTTT; CDR3aa: CASSYLSGLTDTQYF
d_gene: -; j_gene: TRBJ1-2; v_gene: TRBV4-1; abundance: -; CDR3nt: TGCGCCAGCAGCCAGGCTTCTCCACGAAGCACTTACACCTTC; CDR3aa: CASSQASPRSTYTF
d_gene: TRBD1; j_gene: TRBJ2-7; v_gene: TRBV7-8; abundance: -; CDR3nt: TGTGCCAGCAGCCTGAGGACAGGGGGCTTCTCCTTTGAGCAGTACTTC; CDR3aa: CASSLRTGGFSFEQYF
d_gene: TRBD1; j_gene: TRBJ1-6; v_gene: TRBV10-3; abundance: -; CDR3nt: TGTGCCATCAGTGGAGGGACAGCCTATAATTCACCCCTCCACTTT; CDR3aa: CAISGGTAYNSPLHF
d_gene: -; j_gene: TRBJ2-7; v_gene: TRBV5-1; abundance: -; CDR3nt: TGCGCCAGCAGCGTAGACAGGAATGGGTACGAGCAGTACTTC; CDR3aa: CASSVDRNGYEQYF
d_gene: TRBD2; j_gene: TRBJ2-3; v_gene: TRBV6-5; abundance: -; CDR3nt: TGTGCCAGCAGTTACGCTAGCGGGGGGGTAGATACGCAGTATTTT; CDR3aa: CASSYASGGVDTQYF
d_gene: -; j_gene: TRBJ1-2; v_gene: TRBV14; abundance: -; CDR3nt: TGTGCCAGCAGCCCACAGGATCGCTATGGCTACACCTTC; CDR3aa: CASSPQDRYGYTF
d_gene: -; j_gene: TRBJ1-6; v_gene: TRBV4-2; abundance: few; CDR3nt: TGTGCCAGCCGGGCCCGCGGACAGCTCAATTCACCCCTCCACTTT; CDR3aa: CASRARGQLNSPLHF
d_gene: -; j_gene: TRBJ2-1; v_gene: TRBV25-1; abundance: once; CDR3nt: TGTGCCTCCCGGGAGGACAGGCCTAGGAATGAGCAGTTCTTC; CDR3aa: CASREDRPRNEQFF
d_gene: -; j_gene: TRBJ1-1; v_gene: TRBV6-6; abundance: -; CDR3nt: TGTGCCAGCAGCTGGACAACGAACACTGAAGCTTTCTTT; CDR3aa: CASSWTTNTEAFF
d_gene: TRBD1; j_gene: TRBJ1-2; v_gene: TRBV6-5; abundance: -; CDR3nt: TGTGCCAGCAGGGGGACAGGGGCTAGTGGCTACACCTTC; CDR3aa: CASRGTGASGYTF
d_gene: TRBD1; j_gene: TRBJ2-5; v_gene: TRBV10-3; abundance: -; CDR3nt: TGTGCCATCAGCCCAGCCGCCGGGACAGGGTTTGGTGAGACCCAGTACTTC; CDR3aa: CAISPAAGTGFGETQYF
d_gene: -; j_gene: TRBJ1-1; v_gene: TRBV2; abundance: -; CDR3nt: TGTGCCAGCAGTCCAGACAGTATAGCTGAAGCTTTCTTT; CDR3aa: CASSPDSIAEAFF
d_gene: TRBD1; j_gene: TRBJ2-3; v_gene: TRBV4-2; abundance: -; CDR3nt: TGTGCCAGCAGCCCCCGGGACAGGGGGCAAGATACGCGGTATTTT; CDR3aa: CASSPRDRGQDTRYF
d_gene: -; j_gene: TRBJ1-3; v_gene: TRBV7-2; abundance: -; CDR3nt: TGTGCCAGCAGCCGTGACATCCTCGTAAACACCATATATTTT; CDR3aa: CASSRDILVNTIYF
d_gene: -; j_gene: TRBJ1-1; v_gene: TRBV13; abundance: -; CDR3nt: TGTGCCAGCAGCATCGAGATGAACACTGAAGCTTTCTTT; CDR3aa: CASSIEMNTEAFF
d_gene: -; j_gene: TRBJ1-1; v_gene: TRBV5-5; abundance: -; CDR3nt: TGTGCCAGCAGCTTAATCTCGGGAACTGGCTTCTTT; CDR3aa: CASSLISGTGFF
d_gene: -; j_gene: TRBJ2-7; v_gene: TRBV21-1; abundance: -; CDR3nt: TGTGCCAGCAGCAAAGCGCCTGGAGGACCAGCCTCCTACGAGCAGTACTTC; CDR3aa: CASSKAPGGPASYEQYF
d_gene: -; j_gene: TRBJ2-7; v_gene: TRBV19; abundance: few; CDR3nt: TGTGCCAGTAGTATAAACCACGACTACGAGCAGTACTTC; CDR3aa: CASSINHDYEQYF
d_gene: -; j_gene: TRBJ1-4; v_gene: TRBV9; abundance: few; CDR3nt: TGTGCCAGCAGCGTAGGGCTGATCAGTGAAAAACTGTTTTTT; CDR3aa: CASSVGLISEKLFF
d_gene: -; j_gene: TRBJ2-3; v_gene: TRBV4-3; abundance: -; CDR3nt: TGCGCCAGCAGCCATAACCCAGACAGCACAGATACGCAGTATTTT; CDR3aa: CASSHNPDSTDTQYF
d_gene: -; j_gene: TRBJ2-4; v_gene: TRBV7-2; abundance: -; CDR3nt: TGTGCCAGCACTAGGGAGTTGGGCAAAAACATTCAGTACTTC; CDR3aa: CASTRELGKNIQYF
d_gene: -; j_gene: TRBJ1-1; v_gene: TRBV5-1; abundance: -; CDR3nt: TGCGCCAGCAGCTTGACCCAGTCGAACACTGAAGCTTTCTTT; CDR3aa: CASSLTQSNTEAFF
d_gene: TRBD1; j_gene: TRBJ2-1; v_gene: TRBV11-2; abundance: -; CDR3nt: TGTGCCAGCAGCTTAAATGAGGACAGGGTGGTTGAGTTCTTC; CDR3aa: CASSLNEDRVVEFF
d_gene: TRBD2; j_gene: TRBJ2-1; v_gene: TRBV7-7; abundance: -; CDR3nt: TGTGCTAGCAGCTTAGAGGGAGCTAGCGGGGGGGAGCAGTTCTTC; CDR3aa: CASSLEGASGGEQFF
d_gene: -; j_gene: TRBJ2-4; v_gene: TRBV7-9; abundance: -; CDR3nt: TGTGCCAGCAGCTTACTTTCCGGGGCCAAAGCGAGGAACATTCAGTACTTC; CDR3aa: CASSLLSGAKARNIQYF
d_gene: -; j_gene: TRBJ1-2; v_gene: TRBV30; abundance: -; CDR3nt: TGTGCCTGGAGCGCTGTCTATGGCTACACCTTC; CDR3aa: CAWSAVYGYTF
d_gene: -; j_gene: TRBJ1-4; v_gene: TRBV19; abundance: -; CDR3nt: TGTGCCAGTAGTAGGACCTTTAATGAAAAACTGTTTTTT; CDR3aa: CASSRTFNEKLFF
d_gene: -; j_gene: TRBJ2-7; v_gene: TRBV19; abundance: -; CDR3nt: TGTGCCAGTAGTAATTCCCTCGGACAAACCTACGAGCAGTACTTC; CDR3aa: CASSNSLGQTYEQYF
d_gene: -; j_gene: TRBJ1-4; v_gene: TRBV28; abundance: -; CDR3nt: TGTGCCAGCAGTTCCCCGACAGTGGGGAATGAAAAACTGTTTTTT; CDR3aa: CASSSPTVGNEKLFF
d_gene: TRBD2; j_gene: TRBJ2-1; v_gene: TRBV9; abundance: -; CDR3nt: TGTGCCAGCAGCGTAGGGGGACTAGCGGGAGGAGGCCGAATGGATGAGCAGTTCTTC; CDR3aa: CASSVGGLAGGGRMDEQFF
d_gene: -; j_gene: TRBJ1-1; v_gene: TRBV20-1; abundance: -; CDR3nt: TGCAGTGCTCTCATAGCGACTGAAGCTTTCTTT; CDR3aa: CSALIATEAFF
d_gene: -; j_gene: TRBJ2-7; v_gene: TRBV6-2/TRBV6-3; abundance: -; CDR3nt: TGTGCCAGCAGTTACGGGGCCTCGGGATCCGAGCAGTACTTC; CDR3aa: CASSYGASGSEQYF